Listed here is a single T cell receptor (beta chain). These data come from a study of regulatory dendritic cells for organ transplantation. Naive CD45RA+ and memory CD45RO+ CD4+ or CD8+ T cells were FACS-sorted. Trimming pared 1 base from V and 4 bases from J, leaving 19 bases between. CDR1 PRHDT and CDR2 FYEKMQ come from the germline V gene (reference sequence). This CDR3 has 17 amino acids. Clones were sequenced by immunoSEQ multiplex PCR, and TCRdb holds only the in-frame ones, with some missing. The sample carries just under 30,000 clones, nearly 80% recorded once. Specimen: memory CD4+ T cells from blood. Documented subset: CD45RO+ memory T cells. The clonotype comes from a human donor in good health. The rearrangement links TRBV13 to TRBJ1-1; D may be TRBD1 (6 bases). CDR3 DNA sequence: TGTGCCAGCAGCTTAGAGGCGGGGAGGGGGACTGGCACTGAAGCTTTCTTT. As protein: CASSLEAGRGTGTEAFF. The whole variable domain, remainder taken from reference TRBV13 and TRBJ1-1, is AAGVIQSPRHLIKEKRETATLKCYPIPRHDTVYWYQQGPGQDPQFLISFYEKMQSDKGSIPDRFSAQQFSDYHSELNMSSLELGDSALYFCASSLEAGRGTGTEAFFGQGTRLTVV.